The clone carrying this T cell receptor beta chain was recorded a few times. Exposed enrollees encountered a COVID-19 case at some point within 2 weeks before study entry. The sample belongs to a study of blood T cell repertoires in COVID-19. Study context: Some COVID-19 samples were acute and others convalescent; all came from the United States, Italy and Spain.

V was pared by 0 bases and J by 6 bases, with 7 bases of the junction left unmatched. The germline gives CDR1 SNHLY, CDR2 FYNNEI. The CDR3 has 15 amino acids. Clones were read by immunoSEQ multiplex PCR, and TCRdb kept only the in-frame ones, dropping some. The profile shows roughly 58,000 clones, just over 70% of them singletons. Material: PBMCs or T cells enriched from blood (not recorded which). This receptor was taken from a woman in her sixties or seventies who had been exposed to COVID-19. The chain combines TRBV2 with TRBJ1-1; 7 nucleotides agree with TRBD1. The CDR3 spells CASSEARAGTAEAFF. DNA of the CDR3: TGTGCCAGCAGTGAAGCACGAGCCGGGACAGCTGAAGCTTTCTTT.